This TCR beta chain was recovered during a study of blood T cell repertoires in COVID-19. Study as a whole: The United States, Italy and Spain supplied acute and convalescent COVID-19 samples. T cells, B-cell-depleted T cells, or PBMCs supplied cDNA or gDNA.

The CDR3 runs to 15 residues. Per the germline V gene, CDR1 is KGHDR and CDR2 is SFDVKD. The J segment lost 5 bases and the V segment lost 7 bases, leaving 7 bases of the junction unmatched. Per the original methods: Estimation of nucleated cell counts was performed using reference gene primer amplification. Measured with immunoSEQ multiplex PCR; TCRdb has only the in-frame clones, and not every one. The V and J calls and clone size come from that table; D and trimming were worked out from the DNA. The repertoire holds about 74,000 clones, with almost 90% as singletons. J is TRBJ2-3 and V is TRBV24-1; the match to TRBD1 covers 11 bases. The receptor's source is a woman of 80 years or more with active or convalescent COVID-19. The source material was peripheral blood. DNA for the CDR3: TGTGCCACCAGCCTCCCCGGGACAGGGGGAGATACGCAGTATTTT. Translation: CATSLPGTGGDTQYF.